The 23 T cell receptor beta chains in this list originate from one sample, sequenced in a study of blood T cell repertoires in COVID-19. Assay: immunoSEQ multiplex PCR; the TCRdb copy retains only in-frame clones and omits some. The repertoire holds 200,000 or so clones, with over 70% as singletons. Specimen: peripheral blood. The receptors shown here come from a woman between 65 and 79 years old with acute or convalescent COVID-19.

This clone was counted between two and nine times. CDR3 protein: CASSLLAGGSYEQYF. Here the CDR3 DNA reads TGTGCCAGCAGCCTTCTAGCGGGAGGCTCCTACGAGCAGTACTTC. The genes are TRBV11-2 and TRBJ2-7; 11 bases line up with TRBD2. Germline lookup yields CDR1 SGHAT and CDR2 FQNNGV. The CDR3 is 15 amino acids. Trimming cost V 5 bases and J 0 bases; bases outside gene matches: 3.

The CDR3 nucleotides read TGTGCCAGCAAGACTGGCGGCGGGAGCTCCTACAATGAGCAGTTCTTC. This codes for CASKTGGGSSYNEQFF. V and J are TRBV5-4 and TRBJ2-1, with 7 bases lining up with TRBD2. Germline CDR1 and CDR2: SGHNT and YYREEE (reference sequence). V was pared by 6 bases and J by 0 bases, with 9 bases of the junction left unmatched. The CDR3 length is 16 residues.

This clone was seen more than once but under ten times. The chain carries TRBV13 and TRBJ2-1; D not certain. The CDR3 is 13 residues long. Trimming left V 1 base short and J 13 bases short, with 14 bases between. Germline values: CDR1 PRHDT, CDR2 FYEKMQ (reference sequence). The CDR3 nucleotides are TGTGCCAGCAGCTTAGAACTTAGATCCCCACAGTTCTTC. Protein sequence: CASSLELRSPQFF.

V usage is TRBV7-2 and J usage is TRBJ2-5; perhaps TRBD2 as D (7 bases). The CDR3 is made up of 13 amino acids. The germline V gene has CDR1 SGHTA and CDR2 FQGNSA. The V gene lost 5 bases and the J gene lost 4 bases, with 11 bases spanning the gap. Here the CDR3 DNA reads TGTGCCAGCAGCAGGGGGGGGTCAGAGACCCAGTACTTC. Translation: CASSRGGSETQYF.

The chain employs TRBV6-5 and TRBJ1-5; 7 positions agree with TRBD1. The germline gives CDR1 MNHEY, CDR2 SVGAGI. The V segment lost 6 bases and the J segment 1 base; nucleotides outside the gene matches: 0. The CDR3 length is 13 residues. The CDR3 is CASRDRSNQPQHF. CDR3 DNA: TGTGCCAGCAGGGACAGGAGCAATCAGCCCCAGCATTTT.

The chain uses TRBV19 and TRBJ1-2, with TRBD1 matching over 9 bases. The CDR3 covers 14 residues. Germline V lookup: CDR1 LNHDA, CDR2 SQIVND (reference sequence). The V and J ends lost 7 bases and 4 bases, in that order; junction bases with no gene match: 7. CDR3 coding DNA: TGTGCCAGTACCATGGGGACAGGGAGCTATGGCTACACCTTC. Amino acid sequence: CASTMGTGSYGYTF.

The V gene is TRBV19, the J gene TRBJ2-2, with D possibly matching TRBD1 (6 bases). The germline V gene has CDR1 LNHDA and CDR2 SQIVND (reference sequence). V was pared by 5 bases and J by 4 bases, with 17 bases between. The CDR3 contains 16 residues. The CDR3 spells CASSPVGRGGTGELFF. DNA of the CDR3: TGTGCCAGTAGTCCGGTGGGCAGGGGTGGCACCGGGGAGCTGTTTTTT.

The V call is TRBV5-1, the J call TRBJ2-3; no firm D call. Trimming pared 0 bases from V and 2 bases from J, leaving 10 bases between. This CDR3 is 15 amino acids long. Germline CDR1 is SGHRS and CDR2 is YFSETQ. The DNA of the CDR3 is TGCGCCAGCAGCTTGGGCCGGGTCCCCACAGATACGCAGTATTTT. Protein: CASSLGRVPTDTQYF.

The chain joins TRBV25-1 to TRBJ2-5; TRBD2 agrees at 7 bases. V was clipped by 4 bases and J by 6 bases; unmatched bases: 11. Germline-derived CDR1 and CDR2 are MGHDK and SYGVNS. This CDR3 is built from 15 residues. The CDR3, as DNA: TGTGCCAGCAGTGCGTTGCGGGAGCGGATTAAGACCCAGTACTTC. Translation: CASSALRERIKTQYF.

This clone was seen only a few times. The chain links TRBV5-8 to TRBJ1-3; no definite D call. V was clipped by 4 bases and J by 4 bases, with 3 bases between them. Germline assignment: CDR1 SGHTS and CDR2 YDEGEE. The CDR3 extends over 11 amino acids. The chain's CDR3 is CASSIGNTIYF. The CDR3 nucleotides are TGTGCCAGCAGCATAGGAAACACCATATATTTT. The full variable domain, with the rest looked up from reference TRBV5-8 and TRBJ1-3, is EAGVTQSPTHLIKTRGQQATLRCSPISGHTSVYWYQQALGLGLQFLLWYDEGEERNRGNFPPRFSGRQFPNYSSELNVNALELEDSALYLCASSIGNTIYFGEGSWLTVV.

CDR3 in amino acids: CASSSSLADFRSEQFF. The CDR3, as DNA: TGTGCCAGCAGCTCTTCTTTAGCGGATTTTCGCAGTGAGCAGTTCTTC. The rearrangement links TRBV11-3 to TRBJ2-1; D might be TRBD2 (6 bases). CDR3 length: 16 residues. From germline, CDR1 is SGHNT and CDR2 YENEEA. The V end was cut by 4 bases, the J end by 9 bases, with 22 bases between.

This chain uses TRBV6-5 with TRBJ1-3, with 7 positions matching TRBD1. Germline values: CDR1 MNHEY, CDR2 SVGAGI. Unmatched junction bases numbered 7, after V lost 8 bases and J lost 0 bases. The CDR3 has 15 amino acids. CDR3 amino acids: CASQGQVGSGNTIYF. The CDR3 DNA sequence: TGTGCCAGCCAAGGACAGGTCGGCTCTGGAAACACCATATATTTT.

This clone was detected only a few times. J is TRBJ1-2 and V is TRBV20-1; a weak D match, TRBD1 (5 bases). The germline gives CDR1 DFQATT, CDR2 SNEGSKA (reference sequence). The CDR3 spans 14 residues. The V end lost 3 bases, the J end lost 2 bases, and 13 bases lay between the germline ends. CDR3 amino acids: CSASPTTENYGYTF. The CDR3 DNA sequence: TGCAGTGCTAGTCCCACGACAGAGAACTATGGCTACACCTTC.

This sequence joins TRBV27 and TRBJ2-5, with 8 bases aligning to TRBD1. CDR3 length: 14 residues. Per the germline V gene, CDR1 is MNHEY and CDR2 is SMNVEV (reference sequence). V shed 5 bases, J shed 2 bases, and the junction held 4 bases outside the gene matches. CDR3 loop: CASSVGQGQETQYF. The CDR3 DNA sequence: TGTGCCAGCAGTGTCGGACAGGGACAAGAGACCCAGTACTTC.

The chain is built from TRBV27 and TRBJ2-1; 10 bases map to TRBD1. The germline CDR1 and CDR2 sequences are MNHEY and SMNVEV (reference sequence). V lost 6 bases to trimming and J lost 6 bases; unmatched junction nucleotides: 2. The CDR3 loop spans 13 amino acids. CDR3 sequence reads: CASRRTGGNEQFF. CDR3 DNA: TGTGCCAGCAGACGGACAGGGGGCAATGAGCAGTTCTTC.

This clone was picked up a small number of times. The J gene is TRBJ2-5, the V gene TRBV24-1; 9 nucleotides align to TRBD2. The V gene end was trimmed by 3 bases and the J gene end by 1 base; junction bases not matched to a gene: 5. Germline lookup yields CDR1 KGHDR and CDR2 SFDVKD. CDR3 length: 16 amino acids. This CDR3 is CATSDQLAGVQETQYF. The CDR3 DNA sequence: TGTGCCACCAGTGATCAACTAGCGGGTGTCCAAGAGACCCAGTACTTC.

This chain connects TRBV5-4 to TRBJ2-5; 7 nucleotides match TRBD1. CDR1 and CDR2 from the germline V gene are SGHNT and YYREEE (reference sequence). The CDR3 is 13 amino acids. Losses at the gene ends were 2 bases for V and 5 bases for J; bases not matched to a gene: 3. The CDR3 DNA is TGTGCCAGCAGCTTTAGGGGGCGTGAGACCCAGTACTTC. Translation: CASSFRGRETQYF.

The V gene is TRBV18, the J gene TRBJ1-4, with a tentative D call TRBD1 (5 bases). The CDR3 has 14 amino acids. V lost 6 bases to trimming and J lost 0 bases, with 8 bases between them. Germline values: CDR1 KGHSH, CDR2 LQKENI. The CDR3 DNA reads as TGTGCCAGCTCGATGACAGCAACTAATGAAAAACTGTTTTTT. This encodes CASSMTATNEKLFF.

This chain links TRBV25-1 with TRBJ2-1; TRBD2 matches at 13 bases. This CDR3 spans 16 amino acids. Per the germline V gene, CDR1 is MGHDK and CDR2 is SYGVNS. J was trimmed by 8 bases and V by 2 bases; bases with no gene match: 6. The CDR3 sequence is CASSEPGTSGKDEQFF. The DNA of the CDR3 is TGTGCCAGCAGTGAACCCGGGACTAGCGGGAAGGATGAGCAGTTCTTC.

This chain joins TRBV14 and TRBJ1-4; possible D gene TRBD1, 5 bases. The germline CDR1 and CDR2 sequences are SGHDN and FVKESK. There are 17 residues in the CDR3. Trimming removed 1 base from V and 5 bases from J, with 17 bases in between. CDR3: CASSQVLPGLKNEKLFF. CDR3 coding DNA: TGTGCCAGCAGCCAAGTATTACCGGGACTGAAAAATGAAAAACTGTTTTTT.

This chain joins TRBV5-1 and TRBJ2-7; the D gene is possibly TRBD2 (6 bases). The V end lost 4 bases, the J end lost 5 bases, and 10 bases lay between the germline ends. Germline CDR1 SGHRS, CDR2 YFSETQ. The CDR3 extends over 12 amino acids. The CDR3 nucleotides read TGCGCCAGCAGCCCATCGGGGGACGAGCAGTACTTC. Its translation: CASSPSGDEQYF.

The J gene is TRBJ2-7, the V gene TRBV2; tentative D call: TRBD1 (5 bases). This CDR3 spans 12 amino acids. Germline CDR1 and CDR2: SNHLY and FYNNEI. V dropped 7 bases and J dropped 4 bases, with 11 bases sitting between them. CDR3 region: CASTDTGYEQYF. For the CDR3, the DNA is TGTGCCAGCACTGACACAGGATACGAGCAGTACTTC.

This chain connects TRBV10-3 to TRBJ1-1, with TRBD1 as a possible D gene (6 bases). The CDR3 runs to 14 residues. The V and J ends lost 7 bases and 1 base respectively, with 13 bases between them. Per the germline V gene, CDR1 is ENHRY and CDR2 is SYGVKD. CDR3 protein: CAINEGQRNTEAFF. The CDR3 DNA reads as TGTGCCATCAACGAAGGACAGAGGAACACTGAAGCTTTCTTT.